One sample yielded the 23 T cell receptor beta chains listed below, sequenced in a study of spatial heterogeneity in lung cancer. MiXCR, applied by TCRdb to the 5' RACE reads, yields one record per CDR3 protein. This sample has tens of thousands of distinct CDR3 sequences; roughly 9.7% occur once, and the top ten carry about a fifth. Time point denoted: blood at routine non-recurrence follow-up after resection. Sequenced here: PBMCs, sampled at follow-up. These receptors were obtained from a male donor with early-stage non-small cell lung cancer.

There are many counts of this clonotype. The chain uses TRBV6-5 and TRBJ2-1; 7 positions agree with TRBD2. Germline V gene lookup returns CDR1 MNHEY and CDR2 SVGAGI. Trimming at V came to 7 bases and at J to 3 bases, leaving 9 bases not matched to a gene. CDR3 length equals 15 residues. The DNA of the CDR3 is TGTGCCAGCAACCGCCGGGGGGACCTCTACAATGAGCAGTTCTTC. It specifies CASNRRGDLYNEQFF.

This clonotype was counted only a few times. The rearrangement joins TRBV6-6 to TRBJ2-2; 11 bases are a match to TRBD1. With 5 bases clipped from V and 3 bases from J, the junction kept 2 bases outside the gene matches. CDR1 MNHNY and CDR2 SVGAGI come from the germline V gene (reference sequence). The CDR3 extends over 15 amino acids. The CDR3 spells CASSPGQGDTGELFF. CDR3 DNA: TGTGCCAGCAGTCCGGGACAGGGGGACACCGGGGAGCTGTTTTTT.

V is TRBV28 and J is TRBJ1-1; 7 bases are a match to TRBD1. The CDR3 has 14 amino acids. The germline V gene has CDR1 MDHEN and CDR2 SYDVKM. V lost 6 bases and J lost 3; bases outside the gene matches: 7. This CDR3 is CASSLATGDTEAFF. The CDR3 region has the DNA TGTGCCAGCAGCCTGGCTACAGGGGACACTGAAGCTTTCTTT.

This clonotype was counted many times. The chain joins TRBV24-1 to TRBJ2-2, with D uncertain. This CDR3 is built from 16 residues. V lost 2 bases and J 0 bases, leaving 9 bases between the germline ends. Germline loops: CDR1 KGHDR, CDR2 SFDVKD. As DNA, the CDR3 is TGTGCCACCAGTGATTATGGACCTGCGAACACCGGGGAGCTGTTTTTT. This translates into CATSDYGPANTGELFF.

This clonotype was recorded many times. The chain uses TRBV5-1 and TRBJ2-4; unclear D gene. Trimming cost V 3 bases and J 2 bases, with 6 bases left between them. In germline, CDR1 is SGHRS, CDR2 YFSETQ. CDR3 size: 13 residues. This CDR3 reads CASSSATKNIQYF. CDR3 in DNA: TGCGCCAGCAGCTCGGCGACCAAAAACATTCAGTACTTC.

Many counts were recorded for this clonotype. The J gene is TRBJ1-1, the V gene TRBV19; no clear D gene. Germline lookup yields CDR1 LNHDA and CDR2 SQIVND (reference sequence). Trimming removed 3 bases at V and 5 bases at J, with 10 bases between. The CDR3 spans 13 residues. The CDR3 coding sequence is TGTGCCAGTAGTATCGCGGTAACAACTGAAGCTTTCTTT. Its protein product is CASSIAVTTEAFF.

This clonotype is labeled medium-sized (0.01 to 0.1%). The chain has TRBV29-1 and TRBJ2-3; 7 bases match TRBD1. The ends lost 6 bases at V and 2 bases at J; junction bases unmatched: 5. This CDR3 spans 13 amino acids. CDR1 is SQVTM, CDR2 ANQGSEA, per germline. This chain's CDR3 is CSVGQDLTDTQYF. CDR3 nucleotides: TGCAGCGTAGGACAGGACCTCACAGATACGCAGTATTTT.

This rearrangement joins TRBV20-1 to TRBJ2-7; the match to TRBD1 covers 8 bases. The V gene's germline CDR1 is DFQATT and CDR2 SNEGSKA (reference sequence). Trimming cost V 1 base and J 9 bases; bases outside gene matches: 8. The CDR3 extends over 13 amino acids. CDR3 loop: CSARAGQGSSQYF. The CDR3 region has the DNA TGCAGTGCTAGAGCTGGACAGGGATCCTCGCAGTACTTC.

This clonotype was detected many times. The V gene is TRBV30, the J gene TRBJ2-1; D call uncertain. V dropped 1 base and J dropped 0 bases, with 16 bases sitting between them. This CDR3 contains 17 residues. The germline V gene encodes CDR1 GTSNPN and CDR2 SVGIG (reference sequence). CDR3: CAWSEGAPARSYNEQFF. The DNA of the CDR3 is TGTGCCTGGAGTGAAGGAGCGCCGGCCCGCTCCTACAATGAGCAGTTCTTC.

Comment on this clonotype: This may be a read error, as it is one base from a much larger clone. The CDR3 does not close with the conserved phenylalanine or tryptophan, likely indicating a read error. The rearrangement joins TRBV28 to TRBJ2-2; D might be TRBD1 (5 bases). The ends were cut back, 4 bases at V and 2 bases at J, with 17 bases in the middle. This CDR3 is 17 amino acids long. Germline V CDR1 and CDR2: MDHEN, SYDVKM. CDR3 in DNA: TGTGCCAGCAGTTACCCCGCCAGGGCCCTCAACACCGGGGAGCTGTTTTAT. Its protein product is CASSYPARALNTGELFY.

This clonotype was seen ten or more times. The chain recombines TRBV4-1 with TRBJ2-2; D is uncertain. CDR3 length equals 14 residues. Trimming cost V 0 bases and J 4 bases, with 6 bases left between them. Germline V gene sequence: CDR1 MGHRA, CDR2 YSYEKL. CDR3: CASSQDTSTGELFF. In DNA, the CDR3 is TGCGCCAGCAGCCAAGATACCAGCACCGGGGAGCTGTTTTTT.

Here the CDR3 reads CAIRDPGGFNQPQHF. In DNA, the CDR3 is TGTGCCATCAGGGATCCCGGCGGTTTTAATCAGCCCCAGCATTTT. The V gene is TRBV10-3, the J gene TRBJ1-5, with D unclear. The germline V gene has CDR1 ENHRY and CDR2 SYGVKD. Trimming took off 6 bases at V and 4 bases at J, with 16 bases between the two ends. This CDR3 spans 15 amino acids.

The rearrangement joins TRBV5-1 to TRBJ1-2; 12 bases are a match to TRBD1. There are 15 residues in the CDR3. The germline V gene has CDR1 SGHRS and CDR2 YFSETQ. With V trimmed by 5 bases and J by 4 bases, 6 bases remained unmatched. The CDR3 region has the DNA TGCGCCAGCAGTCCGGGACAGGGGGCCGGCTATGGCTACACCTTC. Translated: CASSPGQGAGYGYTF.

This chain joins TRBV29-1 and TRBJ1-1; tentative D call: TRBD1 (6 bases). Germline V gene lookup returns CDR1 SQVTM and CDR2 ANQGSEA. V shed 3 bases and J shed 1 base, with 15 bases lying between them. The CDR3 covers 15 residues. In nucleotides, the CDR3 is TGCAGCGTTGATGGTCAGGGGAGGGGGAACACTGAAGCTTTCTTT. The encoded protein is CSVDGQGRGNTEAFF.

As DNA, the CDR3 is TGTGCCAGCAGTTTAATTGAGGATCAGCCCCAGCATTTT. Amino acids: CASSLIEDQPQHF. V and J are TRBV12-3 or TRBV12-4 and TRBJ1-5; D unclear. Trimming removed 2 bases at V and 5 bases at J, with 7 bases between. The CDR3 loop spans 13 amino acids.

This clonotype has only a few counts. V is TRBV13 and J is TRBJ2-1; TRBD1 matches 9 bases. Germline assignment: CDR1 PRHDT and CDR2 FYEKMQ (reference sequence). With 4 bases clipped from V and 3 bases from J, the junction kept 4 bases outside the gene matches. CDR3 size: 15 residues. CDR3 sequence (DNA): TGTGCCAGCAGCTCCCCGGGACAGGGCTACAATGAGCAGTTCTTC. Residues: CASSSPGQGYNEQFF.

This clonotype qualifies as medium-sized (0.01 to 0.1%). The CDR3 spells CASSLDTGTEAFF. Written as DNA, the CDR3 is TGCGCCAGCAGCTTGGATACGGGCACTGAAGCTTTCTTT. The chain carries TRBV5-1 and TRBJ1-1; D gene unclear. CDR3 length: 13 residues. Trimming shortened V by 0 bases and J by 4 bases, and 7 bases separated the two germline ends. Germline V gives CDR1 SGHRS, CDR2 YFSETQ.

This clonotype was counted a few times. The rearrangement links TRBV5-1 to TRBJ2-7; 9 positions match TRBD1. There are 17 residues in the CDR3. CDR1 SGHRS and CDR2 YFSETQ come from the germline V gene. V lost 0 bases and J lost 2; bases outside the gene matches: 9. CDR3 nucleotides: TGCGCCAGCAGCTTGGTTTTGTTGGACAGGGGCCCCTACGAGCAGTACTTC. Its translation is CASSLVLLDRGPYEQYF.

This clonotype was observed many times. The V gene is TRBV3-1, the J gene TRBJ2-1, with TRBD1 matching 9 bases. In germline, CDR1 is LGHDT, CDR2 YNNKEL (reference sequence). Trimming took 2 bases from V and 7 from J; bases not matched to a gene: 6. The CDR3 is made up of 15 amino acids. Here the CDR3 DNA reads TGTGCCAGCAGCCAACGGGACAGGGACCGTAATGAGCAGTTCTTC. Encoded protein: CASSQRDRDRNEQFF.

The chain employs TRBV28 and TRBJ1-3; 7 nucleotides match TRBD1. CDR1 and CDR2 (germline): MDHEN, SYDVKM. The CDR3 has 14 residues. V gave up 2 bases and J gave up 2 bases; unmatched junction bases: 0. The CDR3 spells CASSLQGAGNTIYF. The CDR3, as DNA: TGTGCCAGCAGTTTACAGGGGGCTGGAAACACCATATATTTT.

This clonotype was seen ten or more times. J is TRBJ1-2 and V is TRBV7-9; D may be TRBD1 (5 bases). The V and J ends lost 5 bases and 4 bases respectively, with 14 bases between them. The CDR3 runs 14 residues. The V gene's germline CDR1 is SEHNR and CDR2 FQNEAQ (reference sequence). This chain's CDR3 is CASSRSGGFYGYTF. The CDR3 DNA follows: TGTGCCAGCAGCCGCAGTGGGGGTTTCTATGGCTACACCTTC. Variable domain in full (rest from reference TRBV7-9 and TRBJ1-2): DTGVSQNPRHKITKRGQNVTFRCDPISEHNRLYWYRQTLGQGPEFLTYFQNEAQLEKSRLLSDRFSAERPKGSFSTLEIQRTEQGDSAMYLCASSRSGGFYGYTFGSGTRLTVV.

With regard to this clonotype: No conserved phenylalanine or tryptophan ends this CDR3, so it is likely a read error. V usage is TRBV2 and J usage is TRBJ1-2; no firm D call. Looked up from germline, CDR1 is SNHLY and CDR2 is FYNNEI. This CDR3 has 13 residues. The germline V and J ends were trimmed by 2 bases and 3 bases, with 7 bases remaining between them. The CDR3, as DNA: TGTGCCAGCAGTGAATGGTCAGACTATGGCTACACCTAC. It is translated as CASSEWSDYGYTY.

This clonotype has at least ten counts. CDR3 residues: CASSTLQGTDTQYF. In DNA, the CDR3 is TGTGCCAGCAGTACCTTACAGGGGACAGATACGCAGTATTTT. This chain uses TRBV28 with TRBJ2-3, with 7 positions matching TRBD1. CDR3 length: 14 amino acids. Germline CDR1 and CDR2: MDHEN and SYDVKM. V lost 5 bases, J lost 3 bases, and 5 bases stayed unmatched.